These 32 T cell receptor beta chains were all obtained from the same sample, sequenced in a study of T cell responses to AZD1222 COVID-19 vaccine. The table came from immunoSEQ multiplex PCR; TCRdb's copy has only in-frame clones and leaves some out. The table shows over 100,000 clones, with around 87% occurring only once. Sample: peripheral blood, taken on day 0 of AZD1222 vaccination. These receptors were taken from an adult in good health.

This chain connects TRBV6-1 to TRBJ1-5, with D perhaps matching TRBD1 (5 bases). The CDR3 is made up of 14 amino acids. Trimming shortened V by 3 bases and J by 5 bases, and 11 bases separated the two germline ends. Germline assignment: CDR1 MNHNS and CDR2 SASEGT. The CDR3 is CASSDNGGYQPQHF. The CDR3 coding sequence is TGTGCCAGCAGTGATAATGGGGGTTATCAGCCCCAGCATTTT.

This clone was picked up one time. The J gene is TRBJ2-1, the V gene TRBV11-2; D may match TRBD1 or TRBD2 (5 bases each). The CDR3 covers 13 residues. CDR1 and CDR2 (germline): SGHAT, FQNNGV. V was shortened by 5 bases and J by 9 bases, with 14 bases between the two germline ends. CDR3: CASSPMGVSEQFF. CDR3 DNA sequence: TGTGCCAGCAGCCCCATGGGGGTAAGTGAGCAGTTCTTC.

The genes are TRBV7-8 and TRBJ1-2; D is undetermined. The CDR3 runs to 12 residues. V lost 5 bases to trimming and J lost 3 bases, with 7 bases between them. Germline V CDR1 and CDR2: SGHVS, FQNEAQ. This CDR3 is CASSPGYYGYTF. The CDR3 coding sequence is TGTGCCAGCAGCCCGGGGTACTATGGCTACACCTTC. Drawing the rest from reference TRBV7-8 and TRBJ1-2, the complete variable domain is GAGVSQSPRYKVAKRGQDVALRCDPISGHVSLFWYQQALGQGPEFLTYFQNEAQLDKSGLPSDRFFAERPEGSVSTLKIQRTQQEDSAVYLCASSPGYYGYTFGSGTRLTVV.

This sequence joins TRBV6-1 and TRBJ1-5, with D perhaps TRBD1 (5 bases). The CDR3 is 15 amino acids. Per the germline V gene, CDR1 is MNHNS and CDR2 is SASEGT. V lost 1 base and J 2 bases, leaving 9 bases between the germline ends. The CDR3 protein is CASSEGGVRNQPQHF. Written as DNA, the CDR3 is TGTGCCAGCAGTGAAGGGGGGGTACGCAATCAGCCCCAGCATTTT.

The chain couples TRBV27 to TRBJ2-7; 9 bases match TRBD2. The CDR3 runs to 15 residues. The germline CDR1 and CDR2 sequences are MNHEY and SMNVEV (reference sequence). Trimming removed 6 bases from V and 1 base from J; junction bases left unmatched: 7. CDR3 nucleotides: TGTGCCAGCAGAGAACAGGGACTAGCATCCTACGAGCAGTACTTC. Encoded protein: CASREQGLASYEQYF.

This chain joins TRBV6-2 or TRBV6-3 and TRBJ1-5; perhaps TRBD1 as D (5 bases). The CDR3 is 16 amino acids. The V end was cut by 2 bases, the J end by 0 bases, with 11 bases between. Germline V lookup: CDR1 MNHEY, CDR2 SVGEGT. CDR3 in amino acids: CASSYPRADSNQPQHF. The CDR3 DNA is TGTGCCAGCAGTTACCCCAGGGCGGATAGCAATCAGCCCCAGCATTTT.

The chain is built from TRBV12-3 or TRBV12-4 and TRBJ1-2; 10 nucleotides match TRBD1. This CDR3 is built from 13 residues. Trimming took 7 bases from V and 4 from J; bases not matched to a gene: 3. The CDR3 protein is CASTWTGGYGYTF. Here the CDR3 DNA reads TGTGCCAGCACCTGGACAGGGGGCTATGGCTACACCTTC.

The V gene is TRBV20-1, the J gene TRBJ1-2; TRBD1 is a possible D gene (5 bases). Germline CDR1 DFQATT, CDR2 SNEGSKA (reference sequence). This CDR3 has 11 residues. Trimming took 2 bases from V and 8 from J, leaving 9 bases between them. CDR3 sequence: CSARPGEGYTF. For the CDR3, the DNA is TGCAGTGCTAGACCGGGGGAAGGCTACACCTTC.

This chain connects TRBV5-8 to TRBJ2-5; 14 bases match TRBD2. The CDR3 covers 17 residues. J was trimmed by 1 base and V by 4 bases; bases with no gene match: 6. CDR1 and CDR2 (germline): SGHTS, YDEGEE. CDR3 nucleotide sequence: TGTGCCAGCAGCATAGGACTAGCGGGGGGCCTCCAAGAGACCCAGTACTTC. Translated, it gives CASSIGLAGGLQETQYF.

The chain links TRBV10-3 to TRBJ2-7, with 7 bases matching TRBD1. Germline CDR1 and CDR2: ENHRY and SYGVKD. Unmatched junction bases numbered 17, after V lost 6 bases and J lost 9 bases. There are 15 residues in the CDR3. CDR3 loop: CAIREDRVGAGGQYF. The DNA of the CDR3 is TGTGCCATCAGGGAAGACAGGGTTGGGGCTGGTGGGCAGTACTTC.

The chain links TRBV19 to TRBJ1-2; 8 positions match TRBD1. V shed 5 bases, J shed 4 bases, and the junction held 6 bases outside the gene matches. The CDR3 length is 14 residues. Germline CDR1 and CDR2: LNHDA and SQIVND (reference sequence). CDR3 nucleotide sequence: TGTGCCAGTAGTCCACGGACAGGGACCTATGGCTACACCTTC. Amino acid sequence: CASSPRTGTYGYTF. Together with reference TRBV19 and TRBJ1-2, the CDR3 gives the full variable domain: DGGITQSPKYLFRKEGQNVTLSCEQNLNHDAMYWYRQDPGQGLRLIYYSQIVNDFQKGDIAEGYSVSREKKESFPLTVTSAQKNPTAFYLCASSPRTGTYGYTFGSGTRLTVV.

This chain uses TRBV6-5 with TRBJ1-6; perhaps TRBD1 as D (6 bases). The ends were cut back, 0 bases at V and 13 bases at J, with 16 bases in the middle. Germline CDR1 reads MNHEY; CDR2 reads SVGAGI. CDR3 size: 15 residues. CDR3 sequence: CASSYSSTGSPPLHF. In nucleotides, the CDR3 is TGTGCCAGCAGTTACTCCTCCACAGGGTCTCCCCCCCTCCACTTT.

The chain links TRBV11-2 to TRBJ1-2; D possibly corresponds to TRBD1 (5 bases). The germline CDR1 and CDR2 sequences are SGHAT and FQNNGV. CDR3 size: 13 residues. Between the trimmed V and J ends, which lost 1 base and 8 bases, there was a span of 11 bases. Written as DNA, the CDR3 is TGTGCCAGCAGCTTAGGTCAGGGAGTCGGCTACACCTTC. It encodes CASSLGQGVGYTF.

The chain combines TRBV30 with TRBJ1-3; D is ambiguous. CDR3 length: 10 residues. Germline assignment: CDR1 GTSNPN and CDR2 SVGIG (reference sequence). Deletions cut 5 bases from V and 5 bases from J, with 4 bases between. This CDR3 reads CAWSRNTIYF. In DNA form, the CDR3 reads TGTGCCTGGTCTCGAAACACCATATATTTT.

The chain employs TRBV7-9 and TRBJ2-4, with D possibly matching TRBD1 (5 bases). V lost 5 bases and J lost 3, with 11 bases in between. The CDR3 runs to 14 residues. Germline CDR1 SEHNR, CDR2 FQNEAQ (reference sequence). CDR3 loop: CASSQGEVKNIQYF. The CDR3 DNA sequence: TGTGCCAGCAGCCAAGGGGAAGTCAAAAACATTCAGTACTTC.

The gene calls are TRBV7-6 and TRBJ1-6, with a possible D match to TRBD1 (6 bases). The V and J ends lost 1 base and 7 bases respectively, with 11 bases between them. CDR3 length equals 15 residues. Looked up from germline, CDR1 is SGHVS and CDR2 is FNYEAQ. CDR3 region: CASSLGAGENSPLHF. CDR3 bases: TGTGCCAGCAGCTTAGGTGCAGGGGAAAATTCACCCCTCCACTTT.

The chain combines TRBV28 with TRBJ1-4, with D perhaps matching TRBD1 (6 bases). The CDR3 has 14 residues. The germline gives CDR1 MDHEN, CDR2 SYDVKM. Trimming stripped 3 bases from V and 8 bases from J, with 13 bases between. In DNA form, the CDR3 reads TGTGCCAGCAGTTTGAATAACAGGGCGGAAAAACTGTTTTTT. It encodes CASSLNNRAEKLFF.

This sequence joins TRBV6-5 and TRBJ1-2; D is unresolved. Germline V CDR1 and CDR2: MNHEY, SVGAGI. V shed 9 bases and J shed 1 base, with 6 bases lying between them. CDR3 length equals 11 residues. The CDR3: CASQVNYGYTF. Written as DNA, the CDR3 is TGTGCCAGTCAAGTTAACTATGGCTACACCTTC.

The CDR3 here is CASSQDLDQPQHF. Here the CDR3 DNA reads TGCGCCAGCAGCCAAGATTTAGATCAGCCCCAGCATTTT. V gene TRBV4-3 combines with J gene TRBJ1-5; D unclear. The CDR3 sequence is 13 residues long. The germline gives CDR1 LGHNA, CDR2 YSLEER. Trimming stripped 0 bases from V and 5 bases from J, with 5 bases between.

V and J are TRBV5-1 and TRBJ1-1; 9 nucleotides line up with TRBD1. The length of the CDR3 is 18 residues. Germline V gene lookup returns CDR1 SGHRS and CDR2 YFSETQ. V gave up 4 bases and J gave up 0 bases; unmatched junction bases: 13. This CDR3 is CASSPKAGQGGLNTEAFF. Here the CDR3 DNA reads TGCGCCAGCAGCCCGAAGGCGGGACAGGGTGGCCTGAACACTGAAGCTTTCTTT.

The genes are TRBV6-1 and TRBJ1-1; D might be TRBD1 (6 bases). The V end lost 2 bases, the J end lost 8 bases, and 12 bases lay between the germline ends. CDR1 is MNHNS, CDR2 SASEGT, per germline. The CDR3 covers 13 residues. DNA for the CDR3: TGTGCCAGCAGTGAAACCGAAGGGACAGAAGCTTTCTTT. Translating gives CASSETEGTEAFF.

The V gene is TRBV4-2, the J gene TRBJ1-5; 7 positions agree with TRBD1. The CDR3 runs 15 residues. Germline V gene sequence: CDR1 LGHNA, CDR2 YNFKEQ. After removal of 2 bases from V and 2 bases from J, the junction contained 3 bases not matched to a gene. This chain's CDR3 is CASSQFGQGNQPQHF. For the CDR3, the DNA is TGTGCCAGCAGCCAATTCGGACAGGGCAATCAGCCCCAGCATTTT.

The rearrangement joins TRBV28 to TRBJ1-4, with D unclear. Germline CDR1 MDHEN, CDR2 SYDVKM. The CDR3 is made up of 14 amino acids. The ends were cut back, 5 bases at V and 2 bases at J, with 9 bases in the middle. The CDR3 nucleotides are TGTGCCAGCAGTCTTACGGGGACTAATGAAAAACTGTTTTTT. Translated, it gives CASSLTGTNEKLFF. Using reference TRBV28 and TRBJ1-4 for the parts outside the CDR3, the full variable domain is DVKVTQSSRYLVKRTGEKVFLECVQDMDHENMFWYRQDPGLGLRLIYFSYDVKMKEKGDIPEGYSVSREKKERFSLILESASTNQTSMYLCASSLTGTNEKLFFGSGTQLSVL.

This chain uses TRBV19 with TRBJ2-3; the D gene is possibly TRBD1 (6 bases). In germline, CDR1 is LNHDA, CDR2 SQIVND (reference sequence). The ends were cut back, 5 bases at V and 3 bases at J, with 12 bases in the middle. The CDR3 contains 14 residues. The CDR3 reads CASSVDSWTDTQYF. The CDR3 nucleotides are TGTGCCAGTAGTGTGGACAGTTGGACAGATACGCAGTATTTT.

This clone was seen once. The CDR3 DNA sequence: TGCGCCAGCCGTGGAATAGGGTTAGCCGGGGGGACTGAAGCTTTCTTT. It encodes CASRGIGLAGGTEAFF. The gene calls are TRBV5-1 and TRBJ1-1; D is perhaps TRBD1 (5 bases). CDR1 and CDR2 (germline): SGHRS, YFSETQ. The CDR3 loop spans 16 amino acids. V was clipped by 7 bases and J by 5 bases, with 24 bases between them. The whole variable domain, remainder taken from reference TRBV5-1 and TRBJ1-1, is KAGVTQTPRYLIKTRGQQVTLSCSPISGHRSVSWYQQTPGQGLQFLFEYFSETQRNKGNFPGRFSGRQFSNSRSEMNVSTLELGDSALYLCASRGIGLAGGTEAFFGQGTRLTVV.

The chain carries TRBV24-1 and TRBJ2-5; no clear D. The CDR3 runs 15 residues. Trimming removed 0 bases at V and 0 bases at J, with 7 bases between. Germline V CDR1 and CDR2: KGHDR, SFDVKD. CDR3 amino acids: CATSDLEGDQETQYF. In nucleotides, the CDR3 is TGTGCCACCAGTGATTTGGAAGGAGACCAAGAGACCCAGTACTTC.

This clone occurred once. The chain is built from TRBV4-2 and TRBJ2-3, with TRBD2 matching 10 bases. The CDR3 covers 15 residues. CDR1 and CDR2 from the germline V gene are LGHNA and YNFKEQ. V was pared by 4 bases and J by 1 base, with 2 bases of the junction left unmatched. CDR3 bases: TGTGCCAGCAGCCCTCTAGCGGGGGGCACAGATACGCAGTATTTT. This translates into CASSPLAGGTDTQYF.

This clone has only one observation. This chain links TRBV7-2 with TRBJ2-7, with a tentative D call TRBD2 (6 bases). CDR1 is SGHTA and CDR2 is FQGNSA in the germline V gene. Trimming took 4 bases from V and 4 from J, leaving 14 bases between them. The CDR3 spans 14 residues. The CDR3 protein is CASSSVSGLYEQYF. In nucleotides, the CDR3 is TGTGCCAGCAGCTCCGTTTCGGGACTTTACGAGCAGTACTTC.

This clone was observed once. V and J are TRBV5-6 and TRBJ2-1; tentative D call: TRBD2 (5 bases). The V and J ends lost 4 bases and 6 bases respectively, with 8 bases between them. The CDR3 totals 12 residues. Germline CDR1 SGHDT, CDR2 YYEEEE. The CDR3 reads CASSPLANEQFF. As DNA, the CDR3 is TGTGCCAGCAGCCCTCTAGCCAATGAGCAGTTCTTC.

This chain links TRBV4-2 with TRBJ1-1, with D possibly matching TRBD1 (5 bases). Germline V lookup: CDR1 LGHNA, CDR2 YNFKEQ. This CDR3 contains 16 residues. V lost 0 bases and J 7 bases, leaving 18 bases between the germline ends. This CDR3 is CASSQDRVGAGVEAFF. In nucleotides, the CDR3 is TGTGCCAGCAGCCAAGATCGGGTTGGGGCCGGGGTTGAAGCTTTCTTT.

This clone was seen once. J is TRBJ2-5 and V is TRBV5-8; 10 bases line up with TRBD2. CDR1 and CDR2 from the germline V gene are SGHTS and YDEGEE. CDR3 length equals 17 residues. The J segment lost 1 base and the V segment lost 1 base, leaving 7 bases of the junction unmatched. CDR3 nucleotides: TGTGCCAGCAGCTTGCTCCGGGCTAGCGGGGGCCAAGAGACCCAGTACTTC. It encodes CASSLLRASGGQETQYF.

The chain couples TRBV19 to TRBJ2-5; TRBD1 agrees at 7 bases. Unmatched junction bases numbered 11, after V lost 0 bases and J lost 4 bases. Germline lookup yields CDR1 LNHDA and CDR2 SQIVND (reference sequence). The CDR3 spans 17 residues. CDR3 in amino acids: CASSIDPRGPVRETQYF. The CDR3 bases are TGTGCCAGTAGTATAGATCCGAGGGGGCCGGTAAGAGAGACCCAGTACTTC.